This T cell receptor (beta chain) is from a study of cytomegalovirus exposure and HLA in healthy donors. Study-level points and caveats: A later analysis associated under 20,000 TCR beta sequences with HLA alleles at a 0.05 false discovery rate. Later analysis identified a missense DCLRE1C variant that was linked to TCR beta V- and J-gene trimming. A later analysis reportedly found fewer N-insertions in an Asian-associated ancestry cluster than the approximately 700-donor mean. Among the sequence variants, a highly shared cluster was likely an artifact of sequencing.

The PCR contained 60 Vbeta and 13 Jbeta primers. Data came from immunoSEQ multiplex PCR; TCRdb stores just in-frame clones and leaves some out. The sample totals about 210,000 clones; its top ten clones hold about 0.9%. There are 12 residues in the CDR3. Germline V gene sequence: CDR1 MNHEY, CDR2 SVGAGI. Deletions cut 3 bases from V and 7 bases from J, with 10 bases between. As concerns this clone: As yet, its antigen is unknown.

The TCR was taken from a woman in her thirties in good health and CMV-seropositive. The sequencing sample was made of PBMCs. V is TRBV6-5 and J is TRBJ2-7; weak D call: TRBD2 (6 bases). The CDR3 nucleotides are TGTGCCAGCAGTTATTTTGGGGGGGAGCAGTACTTC. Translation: CASSYFGGEQYF.